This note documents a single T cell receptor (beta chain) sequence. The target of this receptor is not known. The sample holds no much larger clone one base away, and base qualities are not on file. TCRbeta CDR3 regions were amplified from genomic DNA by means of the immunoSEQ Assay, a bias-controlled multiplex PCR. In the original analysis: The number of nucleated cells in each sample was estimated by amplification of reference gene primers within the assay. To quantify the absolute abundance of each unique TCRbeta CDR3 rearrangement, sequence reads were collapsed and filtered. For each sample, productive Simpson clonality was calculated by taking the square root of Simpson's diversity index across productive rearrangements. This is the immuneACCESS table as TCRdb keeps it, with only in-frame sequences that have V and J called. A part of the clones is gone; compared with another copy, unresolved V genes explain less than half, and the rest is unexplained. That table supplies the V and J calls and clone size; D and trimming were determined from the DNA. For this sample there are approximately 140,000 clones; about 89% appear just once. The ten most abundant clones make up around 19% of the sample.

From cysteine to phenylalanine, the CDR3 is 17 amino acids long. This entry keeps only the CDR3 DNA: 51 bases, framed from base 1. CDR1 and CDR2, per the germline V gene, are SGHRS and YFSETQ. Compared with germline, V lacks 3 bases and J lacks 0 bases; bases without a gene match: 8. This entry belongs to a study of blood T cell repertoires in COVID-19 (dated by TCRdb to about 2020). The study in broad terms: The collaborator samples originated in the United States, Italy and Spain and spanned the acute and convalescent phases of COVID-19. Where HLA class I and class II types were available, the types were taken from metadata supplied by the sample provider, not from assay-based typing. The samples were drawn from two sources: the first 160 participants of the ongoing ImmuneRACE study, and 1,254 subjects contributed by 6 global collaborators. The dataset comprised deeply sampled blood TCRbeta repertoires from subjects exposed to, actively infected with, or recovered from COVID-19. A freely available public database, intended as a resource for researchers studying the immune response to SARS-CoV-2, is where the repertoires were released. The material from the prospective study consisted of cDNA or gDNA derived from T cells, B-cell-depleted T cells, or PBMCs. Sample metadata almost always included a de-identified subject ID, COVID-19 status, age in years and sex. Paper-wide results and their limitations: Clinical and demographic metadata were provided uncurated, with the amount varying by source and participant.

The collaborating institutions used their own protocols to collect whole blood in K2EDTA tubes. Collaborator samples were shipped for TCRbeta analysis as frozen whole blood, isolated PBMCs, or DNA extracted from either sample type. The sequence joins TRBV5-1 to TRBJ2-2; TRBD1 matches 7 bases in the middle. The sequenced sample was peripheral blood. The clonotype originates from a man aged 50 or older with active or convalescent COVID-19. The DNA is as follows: TGCGCCAGCAGCTCAGGGGCCGGGACAGCGAACACCGGGGAGCTGTTTTTT. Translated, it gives CASSSGAGTANTGELFF.